This T cell receptor (beta chain) was recovered during a study of OX40 agonist ivuxolimab in advanced cancers. Study at large: Patients enrolled in dose escalation were diagnosed with hepatocellular carcinoma, melanoma, renal cell or head and neck cancer. Averaging 60 years in age, with a range of roughly 20 to 79, the cohort was approximately 84% male.

Overall study findings and caveats: Compared with CD4+, CD8+ T cells on average had more expanded clones.

This clone was detected a few times. The antigen is not known. This CDR3 is built from 14 residues. V lost 3 bases and J 5 bases, leaving 12 bases between the germline ends. CDR1 and CDR2 from the germline V gene are SGHRS and YFSETQ. TCRdb keeps only in-frame clones here, not all; method: immunoSEQ multiplex PCR. The sample has some 70,000 clones; approximately 80% are singletons. This TCR was recovered from an adult with an advanced solid tumor such as melanoma, head and neck, liver or kidney cancer. The chain carries TRBV5-1 and TRBJ2-1, with a weak D call TRBD2 (5 bases). Sequenced material: CD4+ or CD8+ T cells sorted from blood, taken in a trial of the OX40 agonist ivuxolimab. The CDR3 reads CASSYHLADNEQFF. In DNA form, the CDR3 reads TGCGCCAGCAGCTATCACCTAGCTGACAATGAGCAGTTCTTC.